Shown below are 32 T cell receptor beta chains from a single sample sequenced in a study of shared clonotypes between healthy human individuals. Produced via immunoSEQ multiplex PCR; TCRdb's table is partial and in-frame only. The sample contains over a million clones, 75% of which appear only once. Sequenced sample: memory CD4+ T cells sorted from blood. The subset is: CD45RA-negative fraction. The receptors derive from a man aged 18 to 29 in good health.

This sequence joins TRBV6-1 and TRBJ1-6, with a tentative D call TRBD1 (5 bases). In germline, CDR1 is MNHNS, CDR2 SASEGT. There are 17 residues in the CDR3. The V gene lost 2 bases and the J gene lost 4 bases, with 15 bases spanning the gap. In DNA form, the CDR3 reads TGTGCCAGCAGTGAATCCCCTTCGGGGCAGTATAATTCACCCCTCCACTTT. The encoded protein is CASSESPSGQYNSPLHF.

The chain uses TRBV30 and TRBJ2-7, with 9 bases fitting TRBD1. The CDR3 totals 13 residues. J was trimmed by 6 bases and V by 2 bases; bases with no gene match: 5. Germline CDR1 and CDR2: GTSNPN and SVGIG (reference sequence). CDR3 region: CAWSRGQGGEQYF. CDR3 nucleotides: TGTGCCTGGAGTCGGGGACAGGGAGGCGAGCAGTACTTC. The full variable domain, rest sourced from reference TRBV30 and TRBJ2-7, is SQTIHQWPATLVQPVGSPLSLECTVEGTSNPNLYWYRQAAGRGLQLLFYSVGIGQISSEVPQNLSASRPQDRQFILSSKKLLLSDSGFYLCAWSRGQGGEQYFGPGTRLTVT.

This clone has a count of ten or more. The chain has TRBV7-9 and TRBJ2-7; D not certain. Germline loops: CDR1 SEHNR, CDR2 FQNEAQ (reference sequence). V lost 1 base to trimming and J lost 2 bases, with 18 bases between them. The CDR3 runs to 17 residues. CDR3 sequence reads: CASSLGAFGLTAYEQYF. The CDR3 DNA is TGTGCCAGCAGCTTAGGCGCGTTTGGTTTAACAGCCTACGAGCAGTACTTC.

The CDR3 region is CSVERWRNTEAFF. In DNA form, the CDR3 reads TGCAGCGTTGAGAGGTGGAGGAACACTGAAGCTTTCTTT. The rearrangement joins TRBV29-1 to TRBJ1-1; D not certain. V lost 3 bases to trimming and J lost 1 base, with 9 bases between them. The germline CDR1 and CDR2 sequences are SQVTM and ANQGSEA. CDR3 length: 13 residues. The entire variable domain, with the rest obtained from reference TRBV29-1 and TRBJ1-1, is as follows: SAVISQKPSRDICQRGTSLTIQCQVDSQVTMMFWYRQQPGQSLTLIATANQGSEATYESGFVIDKFPISRPNLTFSTLTVSNMSPEDSSIYLCSVERWRNTEAFFGQGTRLTVV.

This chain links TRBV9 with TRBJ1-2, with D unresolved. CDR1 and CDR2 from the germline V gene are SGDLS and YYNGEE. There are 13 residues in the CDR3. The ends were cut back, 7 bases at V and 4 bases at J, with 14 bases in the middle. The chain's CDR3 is CASFTRYFYGYTF. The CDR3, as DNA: TGTGCCAGCTTTACGCGGTATTTCTATGGCTACACCTTC.

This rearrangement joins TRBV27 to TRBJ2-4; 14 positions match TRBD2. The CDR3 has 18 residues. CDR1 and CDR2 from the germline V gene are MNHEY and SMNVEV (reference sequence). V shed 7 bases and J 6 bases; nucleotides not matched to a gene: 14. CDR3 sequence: CASTSSGTSGSGRNIQYF. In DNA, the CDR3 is TGTGCCAGCACCTCTTCGGGGACTAGCGGGAGTGGAAGAAACATTCAGTACTTC.

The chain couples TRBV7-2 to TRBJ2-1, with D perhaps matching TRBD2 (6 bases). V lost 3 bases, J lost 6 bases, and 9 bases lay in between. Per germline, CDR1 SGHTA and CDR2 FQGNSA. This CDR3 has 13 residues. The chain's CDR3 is CASSFGGINEQFF. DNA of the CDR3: TGTGCCAGCAGCTTCGGAGGGATCAATGAGCAGTTCTTC.

This CDR3 is CASNRTGGLDSNQPQHF. In DNA, the CDR3 is TGTGCCAGCAACAGGACAGGGGGCCTCGATAGCAATCAGCCCCAGCATTTT. The rearrangement links TRBV7-3 to TRBJ1-5; 11 bases are a match to TRBD1. Germline CDR1 is SGHTA and CDR2 is FQGTGA. With 7 bases clipped from V and 0 bases from J, the junction kept 8 bases outside the gene matches. The CDR3 is 17 residues long.

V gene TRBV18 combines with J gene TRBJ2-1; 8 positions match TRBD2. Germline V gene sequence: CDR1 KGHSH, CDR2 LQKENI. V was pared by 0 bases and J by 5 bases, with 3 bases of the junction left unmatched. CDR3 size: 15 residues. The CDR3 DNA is TGTGCCAGCTCACCACCGAACGGGGGGGACAATGAGCAGTTCTTC. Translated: CASSPPNGGDNEQFF.

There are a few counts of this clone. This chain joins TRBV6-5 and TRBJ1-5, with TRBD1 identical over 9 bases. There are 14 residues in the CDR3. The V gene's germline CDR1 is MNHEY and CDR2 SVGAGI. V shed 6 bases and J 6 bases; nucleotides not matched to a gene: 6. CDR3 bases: TGTGCCAGCAGGCCTACAGGGGGCGGTCAGCCCCAGCATTTT. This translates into CASRPTGGGQPQHF.

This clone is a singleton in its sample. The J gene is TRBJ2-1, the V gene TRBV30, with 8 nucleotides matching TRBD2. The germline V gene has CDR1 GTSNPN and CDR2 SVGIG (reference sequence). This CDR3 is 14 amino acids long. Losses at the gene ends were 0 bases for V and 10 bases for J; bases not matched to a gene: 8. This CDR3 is CAWSVTLAGKEQFF. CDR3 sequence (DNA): TGTGCCTGGAGTGTAACCCTAGCGGGTAAGGAGCAGTTCTTC.

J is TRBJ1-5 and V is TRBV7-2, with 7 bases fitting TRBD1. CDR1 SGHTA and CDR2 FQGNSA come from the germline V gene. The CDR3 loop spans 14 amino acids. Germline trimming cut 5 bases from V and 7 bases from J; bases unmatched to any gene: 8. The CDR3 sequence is CASSHDRAGQPQHF. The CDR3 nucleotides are TGTGCCAGCAGCCATGACAGGGCAGGGCAGCCCCAGCATTTT. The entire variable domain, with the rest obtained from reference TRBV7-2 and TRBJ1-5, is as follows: GAGVSQSPSNKVTEKGKDVELRCDPISGHTALYWYRQSLGQGLEFLIYFQGNSAPDKSGLPSDRFSAERTGGSVSTLTIQRTQQEDSAVYLCASSHDRAGQPQHFGDGTRLSIL.

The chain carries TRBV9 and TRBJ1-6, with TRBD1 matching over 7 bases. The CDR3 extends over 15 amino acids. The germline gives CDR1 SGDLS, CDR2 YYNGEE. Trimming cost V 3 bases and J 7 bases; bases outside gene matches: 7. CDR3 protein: CASSARGDRNSPLHF. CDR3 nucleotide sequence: TGTGCCAGCAGCGCCAGAGGGGACAGAAATTCACCCCTCCACTTT.

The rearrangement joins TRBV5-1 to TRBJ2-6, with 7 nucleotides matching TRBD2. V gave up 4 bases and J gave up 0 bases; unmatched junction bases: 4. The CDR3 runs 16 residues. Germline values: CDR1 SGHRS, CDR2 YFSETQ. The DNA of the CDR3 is TGCGCCAGCAGCAAGGGAGGGTTCTCTGGGGCCAACGTCCTGACTTTC. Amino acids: CASSKGGFSGANVLTF. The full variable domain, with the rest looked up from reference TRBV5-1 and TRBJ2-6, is KAGVTQTPRYLIKTRGQQVTLSCSPISGHRSVSWYQQTPGQGLQFLFEYFSETQRNKGNFPGRFSGRQFSNSRSEMNVSTLELGDSALYLCASSKGGFSGANVLTFGAGSRLTVL.

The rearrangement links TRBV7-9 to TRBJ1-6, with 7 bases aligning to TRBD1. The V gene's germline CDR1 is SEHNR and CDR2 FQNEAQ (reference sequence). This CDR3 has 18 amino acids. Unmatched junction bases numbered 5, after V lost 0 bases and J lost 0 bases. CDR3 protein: CASSLADRPFSYNSPLHF. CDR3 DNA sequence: TGTGCCAGCAGCTTAGCGGACAGGCCCTTCTCCTATAATTCACCCCTCCACTTT.

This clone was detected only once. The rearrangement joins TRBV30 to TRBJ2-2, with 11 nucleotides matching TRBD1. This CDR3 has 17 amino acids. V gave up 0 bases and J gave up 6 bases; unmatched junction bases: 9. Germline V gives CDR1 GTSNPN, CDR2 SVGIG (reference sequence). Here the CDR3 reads CAWSVPGTGGRPGELFF. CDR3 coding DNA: TGTGCCTGGAGTGTACCCGGGACAGGGGGGAGGCCCGGGGAGCTGTTTTTT.

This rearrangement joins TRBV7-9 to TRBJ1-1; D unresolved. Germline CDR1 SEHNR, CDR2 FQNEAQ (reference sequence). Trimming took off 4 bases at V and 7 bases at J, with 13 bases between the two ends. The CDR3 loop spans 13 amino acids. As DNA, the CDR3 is TGTGCCAGCAGCTCCACCCAAAAGGGTGAAGCTTTCTTT. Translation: CASSSTQKGEAFF.

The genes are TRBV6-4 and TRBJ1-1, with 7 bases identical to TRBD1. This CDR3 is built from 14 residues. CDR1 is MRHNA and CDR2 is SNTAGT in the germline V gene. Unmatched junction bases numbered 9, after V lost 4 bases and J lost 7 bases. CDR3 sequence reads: CASSVRGTDGEAFF. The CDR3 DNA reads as TGTGCCAGCAGTGTTCGGGGGACAGACGGTGAAGCTTTCTTT.

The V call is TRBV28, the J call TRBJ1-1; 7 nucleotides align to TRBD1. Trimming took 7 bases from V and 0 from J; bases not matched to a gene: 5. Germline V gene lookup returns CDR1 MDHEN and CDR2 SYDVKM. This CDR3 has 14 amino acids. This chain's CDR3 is CASINRGMNTEAFF. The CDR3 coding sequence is TGTGCCAGCATCAACAGGGGCATGAACACTGAAGCTTTCTTT.

CDR3 region: CASSALIGPGQFF. The DNA for the CDR3 is TGTGCCAGCAGCGCCCTTATTGGCCCAGGGCAGTTCTTC. The V gene is TRBV7-2, the J gene TRBJ2-1, with D unclear. Germline loops: CDR1 SGHTA, CDR2 FQGNSA. V shed 5 bases and J shed 12 bases, with 17 bases lying between them. This CDR3 is built from 13 residues.

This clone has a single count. The CDR3 DNA reads as TGTGCCAGTAGTACCACCCGACAGGGATTGAGCTCTGGGGCCAACGTCCTGACTTTC. This codes for CASSTTRQGLSSGANVLTF. The chain has TRBV19 and TRBJ2-6; 7 positions match TRBD1. The CDR3 sequence is 19 residues long. Trimming removed 4 bases from V and 0 bases from J; junction bases left unmatched: 12. CDR1 and CDR2 from the germline V gene are LNHDA and SQIVND (reference sequence).

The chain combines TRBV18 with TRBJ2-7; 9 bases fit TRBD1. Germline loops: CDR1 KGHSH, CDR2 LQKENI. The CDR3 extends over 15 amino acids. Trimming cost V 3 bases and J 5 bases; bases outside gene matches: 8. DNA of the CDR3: TGTGCCAGCTCACCTCAACTGGGACAGGGTCACGAGCAGTACTTC. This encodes CASSPQLGQGHEQYF.

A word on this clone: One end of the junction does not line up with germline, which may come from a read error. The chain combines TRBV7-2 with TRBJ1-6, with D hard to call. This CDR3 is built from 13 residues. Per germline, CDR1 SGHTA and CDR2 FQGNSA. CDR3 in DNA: TGCGCCAGCAGCTTTTCTGTCAATTCACCCCTCCACTTT. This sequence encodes CASSFSVNSPLHF.

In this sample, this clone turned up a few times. The CDR3 region is CAWSLPGPMNTEAFF. The CDR3, as DNA: TGTGCCTGGAGTCTACCAGGACCCATGAACACTGAAGCTTTCTTT. The chain joins TRBV30 to TRBJ1-1; D gene unclear. The CDR3 is made up of 15 amino acids. Germline CDR1 and CDR2: GTSNPN and SVGIG (reference sequence). Trimming removed 2 bases from V and 0 bases from J, with 13 bases in between.

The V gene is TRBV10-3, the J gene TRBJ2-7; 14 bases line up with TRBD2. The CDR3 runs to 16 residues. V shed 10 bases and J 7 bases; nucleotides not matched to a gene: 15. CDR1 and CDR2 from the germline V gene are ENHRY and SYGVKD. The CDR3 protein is CATQAPGLAGVGEQYF. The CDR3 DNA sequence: TGTGCCACCCAGGCTCCGGGACTAGCGGGAGTGGGGGAGCAGTACTTC.

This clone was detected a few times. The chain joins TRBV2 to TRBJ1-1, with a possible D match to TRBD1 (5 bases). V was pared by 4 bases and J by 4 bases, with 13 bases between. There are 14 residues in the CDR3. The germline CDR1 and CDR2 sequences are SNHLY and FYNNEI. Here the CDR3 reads CASSGVRAATEAFF. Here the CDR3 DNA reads TGTGCCAGCAGTGGAGTCAGGGCTGCCACTGAAGCTTTCTTT. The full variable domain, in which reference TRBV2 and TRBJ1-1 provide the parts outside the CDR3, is EPEVTQTPSHQVTQMGQEVILRCVPISNHLYFYWYRQILGQKVEFLVSFYNNEISEKSEIFDDQFSVERPDGSNFTLKIRSTKLEDSAMYFCASSGVRAATEAFFGQGTRLTVV.

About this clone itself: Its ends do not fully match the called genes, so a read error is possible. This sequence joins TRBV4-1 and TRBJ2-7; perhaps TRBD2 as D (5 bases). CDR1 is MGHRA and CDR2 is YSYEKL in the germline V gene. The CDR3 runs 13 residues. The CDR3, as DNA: TGCACCAGCAGCCTAACGAGGGAAGCCAAGCAGTACTTC. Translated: CTSSLTREAKQYF.

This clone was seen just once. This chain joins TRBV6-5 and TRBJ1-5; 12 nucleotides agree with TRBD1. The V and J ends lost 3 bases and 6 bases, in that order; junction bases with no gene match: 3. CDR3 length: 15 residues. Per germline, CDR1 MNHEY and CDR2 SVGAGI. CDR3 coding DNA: TGTGCCAGCAGTTATGGGACAGGGGGCGGTCAGCCCCAGCATTTT. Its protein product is CASSYGTGGGQPQHF.

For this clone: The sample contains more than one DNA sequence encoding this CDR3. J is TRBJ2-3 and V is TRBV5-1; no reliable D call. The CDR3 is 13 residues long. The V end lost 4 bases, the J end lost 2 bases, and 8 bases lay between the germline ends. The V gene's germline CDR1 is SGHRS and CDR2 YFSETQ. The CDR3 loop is CASSLQFTDTQYF. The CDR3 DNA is TGCGCCAGCAGCCTACAGTTCACAGATACGCAGTATTTT.

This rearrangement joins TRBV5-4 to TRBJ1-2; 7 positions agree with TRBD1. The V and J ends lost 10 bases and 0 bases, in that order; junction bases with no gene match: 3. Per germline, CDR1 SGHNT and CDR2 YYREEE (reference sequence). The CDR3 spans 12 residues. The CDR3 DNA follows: TGTGCCGGAGGACAGGCTAACTATGGCTACACCTTC. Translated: CAGGQANYGYTF.

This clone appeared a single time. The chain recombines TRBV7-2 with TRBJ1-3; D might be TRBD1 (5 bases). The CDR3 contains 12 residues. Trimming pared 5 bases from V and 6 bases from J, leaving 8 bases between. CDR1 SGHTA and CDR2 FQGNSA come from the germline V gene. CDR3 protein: CASSGTPNTIYF. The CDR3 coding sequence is TGTGCCAGCAGCGGGACGCCAAACACCATATATTTT.

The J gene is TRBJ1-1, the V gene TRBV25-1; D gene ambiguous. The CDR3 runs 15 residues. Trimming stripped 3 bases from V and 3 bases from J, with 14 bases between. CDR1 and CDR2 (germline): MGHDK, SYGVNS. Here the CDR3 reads CASSDSPGSYTEAFF. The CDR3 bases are TGTGCCAGCAGTGACTCACCGGGGTCGTACACTGAAGCTTTCTTT.